These T cell receptor beta chains were read from a single sample in a study of blood T cell repertoires in COVID-19. The protocol was immunoSEQ multiplex PCR, while the TCRdb copy is restricted to in-frame clones and leaves out a portion. Seen here are a few hundred thousand clones, just over 85% observed once, and the top ten hold roughly a tenth. The sequenced material came from PBMCs or T cells enriched from blood (not recorded which). Receptors were obtained from a woman aged 18-35 years who had recovered from COVID-19. Both conserved end residues are part of each CDR3. Fields, in order: clone size, V gene, CDR3 protein. Size values are once, few and many counts, or a class for expanded clones, and some rows have none.

size: -; V: TRBV2; CDR3: CASQGPSNEKLFF
size: -; V: TRBV6-1; CDR3: CASSDDGTSGNTIYF
size: -; V: TRBV28; CDR3: CASSLSAGGAIDGYTF
size: -; V: TRBV28; CDR3: CASSSLMGGEQFF
size: -; V: TRBV9; CDR3: CASSSGGSPVNEQYF
size: -; V: TRBV5-1; CDR3: CASSLIMETEAFF
size: -; V: TRBV27; CDR3: CASSLERGGGYEQYF
size: -; V: TRBV6-5; CDR3: CASSYSGGDTGELFF
size: -; V: TRBV5-4; CDR3: CASSRTGVGSPLHF
size: -; V: TRBV29-1; CDR3: CSVEDPGLVNNEQFF
size: few; V: TRBV2; CDR3: CASSSNLGQPQHF
size: once; V: TRBV9; CDR3: CASSVGTGPYEQYF
size: -; V: TRBV29-1; CDR3: CSVAGRLAGGRGTDTQYF
size: -; V: TRBV19; CDR3: CASSIQRGANLQFF
size: once; V: TRBV5-1; CDR3: CASSLGPSGNNEQFF
size: -; V: TRBV20-1; CDR3: CSARERYEAFF
size: -; V: TRBV5-1; CDR3: CASSLRSEFLEAFF
size: -; V: TRBV4-1; CDR3: CASNPGHTSSGANVLTF
size: -; V: TRBV6-5; CDR3: CASRNQGHTIYF
size: -; V: TRBV9; CDR3: CASSVDFHPSGNTQYF
size: -; V: TRBV6-6; CDR3: CASSYREGYTF
size: once; V: TRBV4-1; CDR3: CASSPPSWRDLNTEAFF
size: -; V: TRBV28; CDR3: CASSPPGLKEKLFF
size: -; V: TRBV30; CDR3: CAWKGLGRGKADTQYF
size: -; V: TRBV11-1; CDR3: CASSLAQDGYTF
size: -; V: TRBV18; CDR3: CASSPRGQGRGEKLFF
size: -; V: TRBV24-1; CDR3: CATSDPATGETQYF
size: -; V: TRBV12-5; CDR3: CASGLGREETQYF
size: -; V: TRBV5-1; CDR3: CASSTPYVRSNQPQHF
size: -; V: TRBV13; CDR3: CASSFGTEYSGANVLTF
size: few; V: TRBV27; CDR3: CASSFGTGVHQPQHF
size: -; V: TRBV5-4; CDR3: CASSTGQGVPSYEQYF
size: -; V: TRBV5-1; CDR3: CASSFSSSTDTQYF
size: -; V: TRBV5-1; CDR3: CASSLIHRSEQYF
size: few; V: TRBV27; CDR3: CASIMTGQGWNEQFF
size: -; V: TRBV4-2; CDR3: CASSQVAGGPLEQFF
size: few; V: TRBV6-6; CDR3: CASSYSYANSGNTIYF
size: -; V: TRBV2; CDR3: CASSEARGNNEQFF
size: few; V: TRBV2; CDR3: CASSEPTGGDGYTF
size: -; V: TRBV11-1; CDR3: CASSIPISGLTGELFF
size: -; V: TRBV9; CDR3: CASSPGQGKNIQYF